One sample yielded the 29 T cell receptor beta chains listed below, sequenced in a study of shared clonotypes between healthy human individuals. Repertoires were generated with immunoSEQ multiplex PCR, while TCRdb's copy carries only in-frame clones and drops some. The sample contains some 2,500,000 clones, 80% to 95% of which appear only once. Material: naive CD4+ T cells from PBMCs. Subset specified: CD45RA+ positively selected. The source is a man aged 18-30 years in good health. Some clones in this sample may be carry-over from other donors' samples.

This sequence joins TRBV7-9 and TRBJ1-2, with 8 bases matching TRBD1. The length of the CDR3 is 13 residues. Looked up from germline, CDR1 is SEHNR and CDR2 is FQNEAQ (reference sequence). V dropped 5 bases and J dropped 8; count of bases not matched to a gene: 7. CDR3 bases: TGTGCCAGCAGCGACAGGGGCGAGGGGGGCTACACCTTC. Protein product: CASSDRGEGGYTF.

This sequence joins TRBV29-1 and TRBJ2-4; TRBD2 aligns across 13 bases. The CDR3 consists of 15 residues. V shed 3 bases and J 2 bases; nucleotides not matched to a gene: 1. Per the germline V gene, CDR1 is SQVTM and CDR2 is ANQGSEA. The CDR3 sequence: CSVDGTSGTKNIQYF. The CDR3 bases are TGCAGCGTTGACGGGACTAGCGGGACCAAAAACATTCAGTACTTC. Based on the CDR3 plus reference TRBV29-1 and TRBJ2-4, the full variable domain is SAVISQKPSRDICQRGTSLTIQCQVDSQVTMMFWYRQQPGQSLTLIATANQGSEATYESGFVIDKFPISRPNLTFSTLTVSNMSPEDSSIYLCSVDGTSGTKNIQYFGAGTRLSVL.

This clone was counted once. This chain joins TRBV19 and TRBJ2-1; D is ambiguous. Germline-derived CDR1 and CDR2 are LNHDA and SQIVND (reference sequence). The germline V and J ends were trimmed by 3 bases and 10 bases, with 10 bases remaining between them. The CDR3 length is 12 residues. This CDR3 reads CASSIYFEEQFF. In nucleotides, the CDR3 is TGTGCCAGTAGTATTTATTTTGAGGAGCAGTTCTTC. Variable domain in full (rest from reference TRBV19 and TRBJ2-1): DGGITQSPKYLFRKEGQNVTLSCEQNLNHDAMYWYRQDPGQGLRLIYYSQIVNDFQKGDIAEGYSVSREKKESFPLTVTSAQKNPTAFYLCASSIYFEEQFFGPGTRLTVL.

The chain joins TRBV5-4 to TRBJ2-5, with D maybe TRBD2 (5 bases). The CDR3 covers 15 residues. V lost 1 base and J 11 bases, leaving 21 bases between the germline ends. Germline CDR1 SGHNT, CDR2 YYREEE (reference sequence). The CDR3 reads CASSLITKPPWEQYF. In DNA form, the CDR3 reads TGTGCCAGCAGCTTGATAACTAAGCCCCCTTGGGAGCAGTACTTC.

The chain employs TRBV19 and TRBJ1-2, with TRBD1 as a possible D gene (5 bases). V lost 3 bases to trimming and J lost 8 bases, with 25 bases between them. Germline CDR1 and CDR2: LNHDA and SQIVND (reference sequence). This CDR3 has 17 residues. This CDR3 reads CASSMGYRPSGLRGYTF. The CDR3 DNA sequence: TGTGCCAGTAGTATGGGTTACAGGCCCTCGGGGCTAAGGGGCTACACCTTC.

The rearrangement uses TRBV5-4 and TRBJ1-1; D is uncertain. The V gene's germline CDR1 is SGHNT and CDR2 YYREEE (reference sequence). V was pared by 0 bases and J by 6 bases, with 15 bases between. This CDR3 has 15 amino acids. In nucleotides, the CDR3 is TGTGCCAGCAGCTTGGCCTCGGGCTACCGGTCTGAAGCTTTCTTT. This sequence encodes CASSLASGYRSEAFF.

J is TRBJ1-1 and V is TRBV19; D is possibly TRBD1 (6 bases). The CDR3 sequence is 15 residues long. Looked up from germline, CDR1 is LNHDA and CDR2 is SQIVND (reference sequence). Trimming took 6 bases from V and 2 from J, leaving 16 bases between them. The CDR3 is CASRFRGAGNTEAFF. The CDR3 DNA reads as TGTGCCAGTAGATTTCGGGGGGCCGGCAACACTGAAGCTTTCTTT.

The V and J genes are TRBV30 and TRBJ2-5; 8 nucleotides align to TRBD1. The DNA end favors TRBJ2-7, so the J call may be wrong. Germline CDR1 reads GTSNPN; CDR2 reads SVGIG (reference sequence). The CDR3 runs to 15 residues. The CDR3 region has the DNA TGTGCCTGGAGTGCAGGCGGGACAGGCCCCTACGAGCAGTACTTC. As protein: CAWSAGGTGPYEQYF.

A word on this clone: Other DNA sequences in this specimen translate into the identical CDR3. The chain recombines TRBV18 with TRBJ2-3; 8 bases are a match to TRBD1. CDR1 and CDR2 from the germline V gene are KGHSH and LQKENI. This CDR3 contains 15 residues. The V and J ends lost 3 bases and 1 base, in that order; junction bases with no gene match: 3. The CDR3, as DNA: TGTGCCAGCTCACCGACAGGGGTAGGCACAGATACGCAGTATTTT. This translates into CASSPTGVGTDTQYF.

The V gene is TRBV19, the J gene TRBJ1-4; tentatively, D is TRBD1 (6 bases). V shed 8 bases and J shed 7 bases, with 17 bases lying between them. The CDR3 has 14 amino acids. CDR1 and CDR2 from the germline V gene are LNHDA and SQIVND (reference sequence). The CDR3 protein is CASGNRARGEKLFF. CDR3 nucleotide sequence: TGTGCCAGTGGCAACAGGGCACGCGGTGAAAAACTGTTTTTT. Full variable domain (rest looked up from reference TRBV19 and TRBJ1-4): DGGITQSPKYLFRKEGQNVTLSCEQNLNHDAMYWYRQDPGQGLRLIYYSQIVNDFQKGDIAEGYSVSREKKESFPLTVTSAQKNPTAFYLCASGNRARGEKLFFGSGTQLSVL.

V and J are TRBV5-1 and TRBJ2-1; tentatively, D is TRBD1 or TRBD2 (5 bases each). The CDR3 covers 17 residues. Trimming removed 4 bases from V and 0 bases from J, with 17 bases in between. Germline-derived CDR1 and CDR2 are SGHRS and YFSETQ. CDR3 nucleotide sequence: TGCGCCAGCAGCCTCATCCCCCAGGGAGTCTCCTACAATGAGCAGTTCTTC. This gives the protein CASSLIPQGVSYNEQFF.

This sequence joins TRBV15 and TRBJ1-5, with TRBD1 as a possible D gene (5 bases). The V gene's germline CDR1 is LNHNV and CDR2 YYDKDF (reference sequence). CDR3 length: 17 amino acids. The V gene lost 0 bases and the J gene lost 3 bases, with 15 bases spanning the gap. As DNA, the CDR3 is TGTGCCACCAGCAGAGATCAGGGAAAGGGGAACAATCAGCCCCAGCATTTT. Translating gives CATSRDQGKGNNQPQHF.

V gene TRBV28 combines with J gene TRBJ2-1; 11 bases are a match to TRBD2. Germline trimming cut 2 bases from V and 8 bases from J; bases unmatched to any gene: 8. Germline V gene data show CDR1 as MDHEN and CDR2 as SYDVKM. This CDR3 is built from 16 residues. CDR3 residues: CASSLRLAGYEYEQFF. CDR3 in DNA: TGTGCCAGCAGTTTAAGACTAGCGGGATATGAGTATGAGCAGTTCTTC. The variable domain in full, with the rest retrieved from reference TRBV28 and TRBJ2-1, is DVKVTQSSRYLVKRTGEKVFLECVQDMDHENMFWYRQDPGLGLRLIYFSYDVKMKEKGDIPEGYSVSREKKERFSLILESASTNQTSMYLCASSLRLAGYEYEQFFGPGTRLTVL.

V usage is TRBV7-6 and J usage is TRBJ1-6; possible D gene TRBD1, 6 bases. The CDR3 contains 15 residues. V was cut by 5 bases and J by 8 bases, with 16 bases left in between. Per the germline V gene, CDR1 is SGHVS and CDR2 is FNYEAQ. The DNA for the CDR3 is TGTGCCAGCAGCCCTACAGGGTTTCGGTATTCACCCCTCCACTTT. It specifies CASSPTGFRYSPLHF.

The rearrangement links TRBV5-1 to TRBJ2-1; the D is unclear. The CDR3 consists of 14 residues. Germline V lookup: CDR1 SGHRS, CDR2 YFSETQ. Trimming took 2 bases from V and 8 from J, leaving 14 bases between them. CDR3: CASSLQLFQDEQFF. The CDR3 DNA sequence: TGCGCCAGCAGCTTACAGCTATTCCAGGATGAGCAGTTCTTC.

V gene TRBV5-8 combines with J gene TRBJ1-2, with D possibly matching TRBD1 (6 bases). Looked up from germline, CDR1 is SGHTS and CDR2 is YDEGEE. V lost 3 bases, J lost 4 bases, and 16 bases lay in between. The CDR3 spans 15 residues. For the CDR3, the DNA is TGTGCCAGCAGCTCGAACAGGGTGGGAGCCTATGGCTACACCTTC. Protein: CASSSNRVGAYGYTF.

This rearrangement joins TRBV27 to TRBJ2-1, with TRBD2 matching over 9 bases. Germline CDR1 is MNHEY and CDR2 is SMNVEV (reference sequence). This CDR3 spans 14 amino acids. V lost 5 bases and J lost 13; bases outside the gene matches: 12. Written as DNA, the CDR3 is TGTGCCAGCAGTCCCGTAGGGATAGCGGGAGAACAGTTCTTC. It is translated as CASSPVGIAGEQFF.

Worth noting for this clone: Other nucleotide sequences in the sample specify the same CDR3. This chain links TRBV2 with TRBJ1-5; 10 nucleotides agree with TRBD1. Germline-derived CDR1 and CDR2 are SNHLY and FYNNEI. The V segment lost 4 bases and the J segment 4 bases; nucleotides outside the gene matches: 1. The CDR3 is 14 residues long. The CDR3: CASSGGQGNQPQHF. The CDR3, as DNA: TGTGCCAGCAGTGGGGGACAGGGGAATCAGCCCCAGCATTTT.

This chain connects TRBV29-1 to TRBJ1-2; a possible D gene is TRBD1 (5 bases). The CDR3 contains 12 residues. Between the trimmed V and J ends, which lost 6 bases and 2 bases, there was a span of 10 bases. Germline-derived CDR1 and CDR2 are SQVTM and ANQGSEA. The CDR3 loop reads CSVVTGNYGYTF. CDR3 nucleotide sequence: TGCAGCGTGGTAACAGGAAACTATGGCTACACCTTC.

This chain connects TRBV15 to TRBJ2-2, with D possibly being TRBD2 (6 bases). The germline V and J ends were trimmed by 0 bases and 4 bases, with 21 bases remaining between them. The CDR3 consists of 19 residues. Germline assignment: CDR1 LNHNV and CDR2 YYDKDF (reference sequence). The CDR3 nucleotides are TGTGCCACCAGCAGAGAGGCAATTGTTTCCCGGCGGGGCACCGGGGAGCTGTTTTTT. Encoded protein: CATSREAIVSRRGTGELFF.

J is TRBJ2-3 and V is TRBV9; D possibly corresponds to TRBD1 (5 bases). The V end lost 2 bases, the J end lost 4 bases, and 11 bases lay between the germline ends. The CDR3 contains 14 residues. Germline-derived CDR1 and CDR2 are SGDLS and YYNGEE. The CDR3 reads CASSVQGRSDTQYF. In DNA, the CDR3 is TGTGCCAGCAGCGTCCAGGGAAGATCAGATACGCAGTATTTT.

The V gene is TRBV6-5, the J gene TRBJ1-5; possibly TRBD1 for D (6 bases). Germline V CDR1 and CDR2: MNHEY, SVGAGI. V lost 5 bases, J lost 7 bases, and 12 bases lay in between. The CDR3 runs 13 residues. CDR3 loop: CASSRTGRQPQHF. For the CDR3, the DNA is TGTGCCAGCAGTCGTACAGGGAGACAGCCCCAGCATTTT.

The gene calls are TRBV29-1 and TRBJ2-2; 7 nucleotides align to TRBD1. This CDR3 has 14 amino acids. V shed 4 bases and J 10 bases; nucleotides not matched to a gene: 12. Looked up from germline, CDR1 is SQVTM and CDR2 is ANQGSEA. CDR3 DNA: TGCAGCGTTGTCACGACAGGGTGGCTTGAGGAGCTGTTTTTT. Translating gives CSVVTTGWLEELFF.

On this clone itself: Other DNA sequences in the sample encode the same CDR3. This sequence joins TRBV2 and TRBJ2-3, with D uncertain. Per the germline V gene, CDR1 is SNHLY and CDR2 is FYNNEI. There are 12 residues in the CDR3. Trimming cost V 6 bases and J 3 bases, with 7 bases left between them. CDR3 in DNA: TGTGCCAGCAGACCGAATACAGATACGCAGTATTTT. It is translated as CASRPNTDTQYF. The full variable domain, in which reference TRBV2 and TRBJ2-3 provide the parts outside the CDR3, is EPEVTQTPSHQVTQMGQEVILRCVPISNHLYFYWYRQILGQKVEFLVSFYNNEISEKSEIFDDQFSVERPDGSNFTLKIRSTKLEDSAMYFCASRPNTDTQYFGPGTRLTVL.

This sequence joins TRBV4-3 and TRBJ1-2, with a weak D call TRBD1 (5 bases). Germline-derived CDR1 and CDR2 are LGHNA and YSLEER. Trimming left V 5 bases short and J 6 bases short, with 16 bases between. CDR3 length equals 14 residues. The CDR3 sequence is CASSVRGISNGYTF. The CDR3 DNA follows: TGCGCCAGCAGCGTTCGGGGGATTTCTAATGGCTACACCTTC.

V is TRBV5-1 and J is TRBJ1-3, with D possibly matching TRBD1 (6 bases). Germline V gene lookup returns CDR1 SGHRS and CDR2 YFSETQ. This CDR3 is built from 15 residues. V dropped 1 base and J dropped 4 bases, with 12 bases sitting between them. The CDR3, as DNA: TGCGCCAGCAGCTTGTACGGGGGCTTGGGAAACACCATATATTTT. Translated, it gives CASSLYGGLGNTIYF.

The chain combines TRBV11-2 with TRBJ2-2; D perhaps matches TRBD2 (5 bases). V gave up 5 bases and J gave up 2 bases, with 15 bases separating them. Germline-derived CDR1 and CDR2 are SGHAT and FQNNGV. The CDR3 has 16 residues. The CDR3, as DNA: TGTGCCAGCAGCCGTCCGAGGGCATCAAACACCGGGGAGCTGTTTTTT. This gives the protein CASSRPRASNTGELFF.

This clone was detected only once. The V call is TRBV5-1, the J call TRBJ2-1, with TRBD2 as a possible D gene (7 bases). Trimming shortened V by 1 base and J by 5 bases, and 22 bases separated the two germline ends. The CDR3 consists of 18 residues. CDR1 SGHRS and CDR2 YFSETQ come from the germline V gene. CDR3 nucleotide sequence: TGCGCCAGCAGCTTGAGGGCGGGGGCGCGGATTCTCCACAATGAGCAGTTCTTC. Its translation is CASSLRAGARILHNEQFF.

This CDR3 reads CASSPSSGLNTEAFF. DNA of the CDR3: TGCGCCAGCAGCCCATCATCAGGTTTGAACACTGAAGCTTTCTTT. J is TRBJ1-1 and V is TRBV5-1; D call uncertain. Trimming took 4 bases from V and 0 from J, leaving 13 bases between them. There are 15 residues in the CDR3. CDR1 SGHRS and CDR2 YFSETQ come from the germline V gene.